This T cell receptor beta chain derives from a study of control samples from healthy donors and cancer patients. The CDR3 has 14 amino acids. Trimming removed 0 bases from V and 3 bases from J, with 9 bases in between. The germline V gene encodes CDR1 SGHNT and CDR2 YENEEA. The table came from immunoSEQ multiplex PCR; TCRdb's copy has only in-frame clones and leaves some out. Among 150,000 to 200,000 clones listed, around 94% were seen once. This sequence was found in a woman between 18 and 29 years old in good health. The specimen was blood. The chain employs TRBV11-3 and TRBJ2-7; D ambiguous. CDR3 DNA sequence: TGTGCCAGCAGCTTAGATTCAGCAAGCTACGAGCAGTACTTC. Translated, it gives CASSLDSASYEQYF.